This TCR beta chain stems from a study of control samples from healthy donors and cancer patients. Measured with immunoSEQ multiplex PCR; TCRdb has only the in-frame clones, and not every one. The table records about 120,000 clones, roughly nine tenths of them present only once. The source of this sequence is a man aged 45 to 65 in good health. The specimen was blood.

CDR3 nucleotide sequence: TGTGCCAGTACCCCGGGGGATGGCTACACCTTC. This encodes CASTPGDGYTF. The gene calls are TRBV19 and TRBJ1-2, with D possibly TRBD1 on 5 matching bases. The germline V and J ends were trimmed by 7 bases and 6 bases, with 9 bases remaining between them. The germline gives CDR1 LNHDA, CDR2 SQIVND (reference sequence). CDR3 length: 11 residues.